The 2 T cell receptor beta chains below come from one sample, sequenced in a study of CD8 T cells in Susac syndrome. Random hexamers served to reverse transcribe roughly 0.5 to 1 ug RNA. TCRdb re-analysed the immunoSEQ multiplex PCR reads in MiXCR, keeping a single row per CDR3 protein. The sample contains 170,000 or so distinct CDR3 sequences, 90% to 96% of which appear only once. The sample consisted of CD4+ T cells from PBMCs. The receptors were gathered from a human donor with Susac syndrome.

The V call is TRBV10-3, the J call TRBJ2-7; D possibly corresponds to TRBD2 (5 bases). The V gene lost 0 bases and the J gene lost 0 bases, with 12 bases spanning the gap. CDR1 ENHRY and CDR2 SYGVKD come from the germline V gene. The CDR3 loop spans 16 amino acids. The CDR3 region is CAISESGASRSYEQYF. DNA for the CDR3: TGTGCCATCAGTGAGTCGGGAGCTAGCCGCTCCTACGAGCAGTACTTC.

V usage is TRBV7-2 and J usage is TRBJ1-4; D is ambiguous. Germline V gene data show CDR1 as SGHTA and CDR2 as FQGNSA. Trimming left V 2 bases short and J 6 bases short, with 13 bases between. The length of the CDR3 is 15 residues. The CDR3 DNA is TGTGCCAGCAGCTTAACGTCTGGGGTTGATGAAAAACTGTTTTTT. Amino acid sequence: CASSLTSGVDEKLFF.